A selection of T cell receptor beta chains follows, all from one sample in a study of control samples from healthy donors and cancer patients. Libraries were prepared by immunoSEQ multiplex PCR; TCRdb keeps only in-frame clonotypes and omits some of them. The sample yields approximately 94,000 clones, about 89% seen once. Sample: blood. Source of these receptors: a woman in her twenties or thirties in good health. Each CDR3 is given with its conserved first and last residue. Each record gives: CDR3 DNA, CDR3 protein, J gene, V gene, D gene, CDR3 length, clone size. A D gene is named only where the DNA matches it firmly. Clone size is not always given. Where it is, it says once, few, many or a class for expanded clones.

TGCGCCAGCAGCCTAACTGTCGGGACAGCCTACACTGAAGCTTTCTTT	CASSLTVGTAYTEAFF	TRBJ1-1	TRBV5-1	TRBD1	16	NA
TGTGCCTGTCCCCGGGGGGGTGGCACTGAAGCTTTCTTT	CACPRGGGTEAFF	TRBJ1-1	TRBV30	NA	13	NA
TGTGCCTCCGCCAGGGGGGCCAACAATGAGCAGTTCTTC	CASARGANNEQFF	TRBJ2-1	TRBV12-3/TRBV12-4	NA	13	NA
TGTGCCAGCAGTGTTACAGGGGGCGGGGGATCCTACAATGAGCAGTTCTTC	CASSVTGGGGSYNEQFF	TRBJ2-1	TRBV6-1	TRBD1	17	NA
TGCGCCAGCAGTCAATCGGGGGAGGCGGACTCTGGATTCAATGAGCAGTTCTTC	CASSQSGEADSGFNEQFF	TRBJ2-1	TRBV23-1	NA	18	NA
TGTGCCAGCAGCTTAGACGGGGGCTTCTCTGGAAACACCATATATTTT	CASSLDGGFSGNTIYF	TRBJ1-3	TRBV5-4	NA	16	NA
TGTGCCAGCAGCCCCTGGGACTCTGGGGCCAACGTCCTGACTTTC	CASSPWDSGANVLTF	TRBJ2-6	TRBV9	NA	15	NA
TGTGCCAGTACGCCCCGGGGGGGCCGCACTAATGAAAAACTGTTTTTT	CASTPRGGRTNEKLFF	TRBJ1-4	TRBV19	NA	16	NA
TGTGCCAGCAGCCAAGATCGGGGGGAGCTGTTTTTT	CASSQDRGELFF	TRBJ2-2	TRBV4-2	NA	12	once
TGCGCCAGCAGCTTGACAGGGTCCGGGGCCAACGTCCTGACTTTC	CASSLTGSGANVLTF	TRBJ2-6	TRBV5-1	NA	15	NA
TGTGCCAGGACAGGGGGCTTGGATAATTCACCCCTCCACTTT	CARTGGLDNSPLHF	TRBJ1-6	TRBV2	TRBD1	14	NA
TGTGCCAGTAGTGCCGGGACAGTGAGCAATCAGCCCCAGCATTTT	CASSAGTVSNQPQHF	TRBJ1-5	TRBV19	TRBD1	15	NA
TGTGCCAGCAGCCAAGAGATCCAGGCCTGGGTTTCGTCAACTAATGAAAAACTGTTTTTT	CASSQEIQAWVSSTNEKLFF	TRBJ1-4	TRBV4-2	NA	20	NA
TGTGCCAGCAGCTCCAAGGGGGTGAACACTGAAGCTTTCTTT	CASSSKGVNTEAFF	TRBJ1-1	TRBV7-9	NA	14	NA
TGTGCCAGCAGTTTTCGGGCAGGAAACACCATATATTTT	CASSFRAGNTIYF	TRBJ1-3	TRBV28	NA	13	once
TGTGCCAGCAGTGAAGGGACAGGGGGTCAGCCCCAGCATTTT	CASSEGTGGQPQHF	TRBJ1-5	TRBV6-1	TRBD1	14	once
TGTGCCAGCAGCGTTACCACAGATACGCAGTATTTT	CASSVTTDTQYF	TRBJ2-3	TRBV9	NA	12	NA
TGTGCCAGCAGCTTAGTCTCCGGGACAGGAATACAGTTCTTC	CASSLVSGTGIQFF	TRBJ2-1	TRBV11-2	TRBD1	14	NA
TGTGCCAGCAGCTTGGCCCGGGGGGTCCTCTCCTACGAGCAGTACTTC	CASSLARGVLSYEQYF	TRBJ2-7	TRBV5-6	TRBD2	16	once
TGTGCCAGTAGGGGGGTCGGCTTCTACGAGCAGTACTTC	CASRGVGFYEQYF	TRBJ2-7	TRBV19	NA	13	once
TGCGCCAGCAGCCAAGGGCAGGGGGCTGTTGGTAATTCACCCCTCCACTTT	CASSQGQGAVGNSPLHF	TRBJ1-6	TRBV4-1	TRBD1	17	NA
TGTGCCAGGTTGTGGGTTTGTCATCAGCCCCAGCATTTT	CARLWVCHQPQHF	TRBJ1-5	TRBV19	NA	13	NA
TGTGCCAGCAGTGAGACAGGGAGCTATGGCTACACCTTC	CASSETGSYGYTF	TRBJ1-2	TRBV12-3/TRBV12-4	TRBD1	13	few
TGTGCCAGCAGCCTAGGGTTGAACACCGGGGAGCTGTTTTTT	CASSLGLNTGELFF	TRBJ2-2	TRBV16	NA	14	NA
TGTGCCAGCAGCGGAGGACGGGGGATGAACACTGAAGCTTTCTTT	CASSGGRGMNTEAFF	TRBJ1-1	TRBV9	NA	15	few
TGTGCCAGCAGTGAGGGCGGACAGGGCGGAGAGACCCAGTACTTC	CASSEGGQGGETQYF	TRBJ2-5	TRBV6-1	TRBD1	15	NA